The sequence of this T cell receptor beta chain was determined in a study of blood T cell repertoires in COVID-19. For the study at large: Samples representing acute and convalescent COVID-19 were sourced from the United States, Italy and Spain. PBMCs, B-cell-depleted T cells, or T cells were the source of the cDNA or gDNA that made up the material.

The table came from immunoSEQ multiplex PCR; TCRdb's copy has only in-frame clones and leaves some out. In the table there are about 250,000 clones, 80% to 90% of which are singletons. This CDR3 is built from 13 residues. CDR1 is LNHDA and CDR2 is SQIVND in the germline V gene (reference sequence). V lost 5 bases to trimming and J lost 4 bases, with 10 bases between them. The chain couples TRBV19 to TRBJ2-3; D is ambiguous. The specimen sequenced was peripheral blood. This TCR was recovered from a man aged 30-40 years with acute or convalescent COVID-19. The CDR3 DNA is TGTGCCAGTAGTCGAATACGCGCAGATACGCAGTATTTT. Translation gives CASSRIRADTQYF.